Listed below are T cell receptor beta chains from one sample, sequenced in a study of blood T cell repertoires in COVID-19. Libraries were prepared by immunoSEQ multiplex PCR; TCRdb keeps only in-frame clonotypes and omits some of them. This sample has approximately 160,000 clones, with roughly 84% found just once. Sample: peripheral blood. These TCRs come from a man aged 50-60 years with active or convalescent COVID-19. CDR3s include the opening cysteine and the closing phenylalanine or tryptophan. D genes are given only for firm matches. Size is omitted from some rows. Given values are once, few, many or a class for expanded clones.

>-|TRBJ1-2|12|-|TRBV29-1
CSVETGLDGYTF
TGCAGCGTAGAAACAGGGCTCGATGGCTACACCTTC
>TRBD1|TRBJ1-3|21|-|TRBV7-8
CASSLGLRTGRETYSGNTIYF
TGTGCCAGCAGCTTAGGTTTAAGGACAGGACGTGAGACCTACTCTGGAAACACCATATATTTT
>-|TRBJ2-7|14|-|TRBV24-1
CATSDSTRFGEQYF
TGTGCCACCAGTGACTCGACTAGGTTCGGCGAGCAGTACTTC
>TRBD1|TRBJ1-6|15|once|TRBV7-2
CASSYDRVGNSPLHF
TGTGCCAGCAGCTACGACAGGGTCGGTAATTCACCCCTCCACTTT
>TRBD1|TRBJ1-3|16|-|TRBV4-1
CASSPPGQGTGNTIYF
TGCGCCAGCAGCCCTCCGGGACAGGGTACGGGAAACACCATATATTTT
>-|TRBJ1-1|13|-|TRBV18
CASSPSTVTEAFF
TGTGCCAGCTCACCATCGACAGTCACTGAAGCTTTCTTT
>-|TRBJ2-3|13|-|TRBV15
CATSRGGGDTQYF
TGTGCCACCAGCAGGGGGGGAGGAGATACGCAGTATTTT
>-|TRBJ1-2|11|few|TRBV29-1
CSARGGYGYTF
TGCAGCGCCAGAGGGGGTTATGGCTACACCTTC
>TRBD2|TRBJ2-1|15|-|TRBV19
CASRLAGVSYNEQFF
TGTGCCAGTAGGCTAGCGGGAGTCTCCTACAATGAGCAGTTCTTC
>TRBD1|TRBJ1-5|13|-|TRBV7-2
CASSYTGAQPQHF
TGTGCCAGCAGCTATACAGGGGCTCAGCCCCAGCATTTT
>TRBD2|TRBJ2-1|16|-|TRBV11-2
CASSLRTSGYVNEQFF
TGTGCCAGCAGCTTACGGACTAGCGGATATGTCAATGAGCAGTTCTTC
>-|TRBJ2-7|14|-|TRBV11-1
CASSHGSRTYEQYF
TGTGCCAGCAGCCACGGGAGTCGGACCTACGAGCAGTACTTC
>TRBD1|TRBJ2-4|20|-|TRBV5-4
CASSLVLGQGILLAKNIQYF
TGTGCCAGCAGCTTGGTTCTTGGACAGGGGATTCTCCTGGCCAAAAACATTCAGTACTTC
>TRBD1|TRBJ1-5|15|once|TRBV6-6
CASSNPGQGGQPQHF
TGTGCCAGCAGTAACCCGGGACAGGGGGGTCAGCCCCAGCATTTT
>-|TRBJ1-5|13|-|TRBV4-1
CASSPESNQPQHF
TGCGCCAGCAGCCCCGAGAGCAATCAGCCCCAGCATTTT
>TRBD1|TRBJ2-2|15|-|TRBV6-5
CASSSGTGIAGELFF
TGTGCCAGCAGTTCCGGGACAGGGATCGCCGGGGAGCTGTTTTTT
>-|TRBJ1-5|15|once|TRBV5-1
CASSLGLGENQPQHF
TGCGCCAGCAGCTTGGGTCTTGGTGAGAATCAGCCCCAGCATTTT
>TRBD2|TRBJ2-3|14|-|TRBV9
CASSAGTSRDTQYF
TGTGCCAGCAGCGCCGGGACTAGCCGAGATACGCAGTATTTT
>-|TRBJ1-6|15|-|TRBV3-1/TRBV3-2
CASSHSKGFNSPLHF
TGTGCCAGCAGCCACAGTAAGGGGTTTAATTCACCCCTCCACTTT
>-|TRBJ1-6|14|-|TRBV19
CASTPPGVSSPLHF
TGTGCCAGTACCCCGCCAGGGGTGAGTTCACCCCTCCACTTT
>TRBD2|TRBJ2-5|15|-|TRBV30
CAWRPSGRASETQYF
TGTGCCTGGAGGCCTAGCGGGAGGGCCTCGGAGACCCAGTACTTC
>-|TRBJ1-5|16|-|TRBV5-6
CASSLGGHLSNQPQHF
TGTGCCAGCAGCTTGGGAGGACACCTTAGCAATCAGCCCCAGCATTTT
>TRBD1|TRBJ1-6|16|few|TRBV4-1
CASSQAGTGQGSPLHF
TGCGCCAGCAGCCAAGCGGGGACAGGGCAGGGTTCACCCCTCCACTTT
>-|TRBJ1-1|13|-|TRBV12-5
CASEEGRNTEAFF
TGTGCTAGTGAAGAGGGAAGGAACACTGAAGCTTTCTTT
>TRBD2|TRBJ2-1|17|-|TRBV6-2/TRBV6-3
CASSSLGTSGGQGEQFF
TGTGCCAGCAGTTCCCTAGGGACTAGCGGGGGGCAGGGTGAGCAGTTCTTC
>TRBD1|TRBJ1-1|16|-|TRBV7-9
CASSRGQGARDTEAFF
TGTGCCAGCAGCCGGGGACAGGGGGCAAGGGACACTGAAGCTTTCTTT